This section outlines one T cell receptor (beta chain) sequence together with its context. No cognate antigen has been identified for it. Base qualities are missing; no much larger clone stands one base away. Deletion took 2 bases off V and 0 bases off J, with a span of 10 bases between the germline ends. Measured from the cysteine to the phenylalanine, the CDR3 is 15 residues long. CDR3 DNA only is kept here, 45 bases in frame from base 1. CDR1 and CDR2, looked up from the germline V gene, are KGHSH and LQKENI. This specimen comes from a study of T cell responses to AZD1222 COVID-19 vaccine (dated by TCRdb to the early 2020s). About the full investigation: A total of approximately 230 trial participants underwent TCR sequencing, of whom approximately 210 received two doses of AZD1222 and about 26 received two doses of the MenACWY control vaccine. Trial participants were enrolled by age into 18-55, 56-69 and 70-plus year subgroups, with about 150, 28 and 57 TCR-sequenced participants respectively. Beyond this particular receptor, the publication reports: Because no day 14 peak-response samples were available, the repertoires could be characterized only after the peak T cell response. In the small 56-69-year group, the increase in depth fell short of significance, most likely because of low power. Most participants were white British and females outnumbered males, and the authors suggested that clonal diversity may have been underestimated. After two AZD1222 doses, both the breadth and the depth of spike-specific TCRs were significantly higher than at day 0 and than in MenACWY recipients. Vaccine-associated CD4 TCRs spanned the whole spike protein, with dominant responses in regions 160-218 and 743-854. Only five or six AZD1222 recipients were SARS-CoV-2 seropositive at baseline, limiting conclusions about previously exposed vaccinees. Reportedly, close to half of the unique spike-specific TCRs recognized epitopes lying outside the regions that are mutated in the B.1.351 and B.1.1.7 variants.

The time point label here, explained by the study, means: about 28 days (+/-7) after the second vaccine dose. AZD1222 recipients given second doses at about 4 weeks or at about 12 weeks were pooled, since spike-specific TCR depth and breadth were not found to differ between the two schedules. The vaccinee samples were drawn from two UK trials, COV001 and COV002, one of which was a single-blind randomized controlled phase 2/3 trial testing AZD1222 (ChAdOx1 nCoV-19) in healthy adults. Trial participant PBMC samples were collected at day 0 and day 28 after the second dose for TCRbeta chain sequencing. The CDR3 regions of human TCRbeta chains were subjected to immunosequencing. In the source study's methods: TCRs in the repertoires were compared against a reference library of SARS-CoV-2-specific TCRs that had been generated with the MIRA antigen-specificity platform. Breadth was defined as the fraction of unique TCRs that were SARS-CoV-2-associated. Depth was defined as the fraction of total T cells that were SARS-CoV-2-associated. Each spike-specific TCR was assigned to its reactive spike region and to a CD4 or CD8 class using the MIRA data. Log10-transformed breadth and depth values were compared by one-way ANOVA with Sidak's multiple comparisons tests. Drawn from immuneACCESS, this table holds only the in-frame rearrangements with V and J called that TCRdb kept. Clones are partly lost; checked studies trace under half to an unresolved V gene and leave the rest unexplained. V and J calls and clone size are those listed in that table; D and trimming were worked out from the DNA. The sample includes 120,000 or so clones, with roughly 90% observed a single time. Around 2.5% of the sample comes from the top ten.

Sequencing was performed on peripheral blood, taken 28 days after the second AZD1222 dose. The sequence was obtained from an adult who received the AZD1222 COVID-19 vaccine. The rearranged chain carries TRBV18 and TRBJ1-1; the best D guess is TRBD1, with 5 bases matching. The DNA reads TGTGCCAGCTCACCAAAGACAGACCTGAACACTGAAGCTTTCTTT. Its coded protein is CASSPKTDLNTEAFF.